What follows are 19 T cell receptor beta chains derived from one specimen sequenced in a study of T cells in Graves' hyperthyroidism and ophthalmopathy. The TCR beta CDR3 regions underwent amplification using RNA transcripts as the source. Carried out on the TCR CDR3, a first-round RT-PCR used the HTBI primer set. From the multiplex PCR reads, TCRdb called clonotypes with MiXCR, one entry per CDR3 protein. The sample contains 400,000 to 550,000 distinct CDR3 sequences, about 24% of which appear only once. Sample: blood. These receptors were collected from a woman in her 30s with Graves' ophthalmopathy.

Many counts were recorded for this clonotype. J is TRBJ2-5 and V is TRBV28; 11 nucleotides align to TRBD1. CDR3 size: 15 residues. Germline trimming cut 5 bases from V and 5 bases from J; bases unmatched to any gene: 7. Germline V CDR1 and CDR2: MDHEN, SYDVKM. Written as DNA, the CDR3 is TGTGCCAGCAGTGACCGGGACAGGGGGAAGGAGACCCAGTACTTC. The encoded protein is CASSDRDRGKETQYF. The complete variable domain, with remaining parts taken from reference TRBV28 and TRBJ2-5, reads DVKVTQSSRYLVKRTGEKVFLECVQDMDHENMFWYRQDPGLGLRLIYFSYDVKMKEKGDIPEGYSVSREKKERFSLILESASTNQTSMYLCASSDRDRGKETQYFGPGTRLLVL.

This clonotype was seen just once. This rearrangement joins TRBV6-5 to TRBJ1-1; D gene uncertain. The CDR3 consists of 16 residues. Trimming stripped 4 bases from V and 0 bases from J, with 15 bases between. Per germline, CDR1 MNHEY and CDR2 SVGAGI. CDR3 region: CASSSGLLHMNTEAFF. The CDR3 DNA follows: TGTGCCAGCAGTTCCGGCCTACTACATATGAACACTGAAGCTTTCTTT.

This clonotype has at least ten counts. The rearrangement uses TRBV12-3 or TRBV12-4 and TRBJ2-7; 8 bases line up with TRBD2. The CDR3 contains 14 residues. Trimming removed 7 bases from V and 1 base from J; junction bases left unmatched: 6. The CDR3 reads CASTLRGGSYEQYF. The CDR3 region has the DNA TGTGCCAGCACCCTTCGGGGGGGATCCTACGAGCAGTACTTC.

This clonotype was observed many times. The chain links TRBV6-2 or TRBV6-3 to TRBJ2-7, with D perhaps TRBD1 or TRBD2 (5 bases each). V lost 4 bases and J lost 7, with 23 bases in between. This CDR3 spans 16 amino acids. From germline, CDR1 is MNHEY and CDR2 SVGEGT. The CDR3 loop reads CASSFDSGTPVWEQYF. In DNA form, the CDR3 reads TGTGCCAGCAGTTTCGATTCCGGGACGCCCGTCTGGGAGCAGTACTTC.

The chain has TRBV13 and TRBJ2-7; 7 nucleotides align to TRBD2. Germline lookup yields CDR1 PRHDT and CDR2 FYEKMQ (reference sequence). Trimming at V came to 2 bases and at J to 4 bases, leaving 2 bases not matched to a gene. CDR3 length equals 13 residues. The CDR3 spells CASSLRTRYEQYF. CDR3 DNA sequence: TGTGCCAGCAGCTTAAGGACTAGGTACGAGCAGTACTTC.

The table lists this clonotype with many counts. The chain recombines TRBV20-1 with TRBJ1-1; TRBD1 might be the D (5 bases). The CDR3 covers 14 residues. Germline V lookup: CDR1 DFQATT, CDR2 SNEGSKA (reference sequence). V lost 0 bases, J lost 0 bases, and 8 bases lay in between. CDR3 coding DNA: TGCAGTGCTAGAGATTCGGGGGTGAACACTGAAGCTTTCTTT. Translated: CSARDSGVNTEAFF.

This clonotype was recorded at least ten times. V is TRBV10-3 and J is TRBJ1-2; 10 nucleotides agree with TRBD1. J was trimmed by 6 bases and V by 2 bases; bases with no gene match: 6. The CDR3 loop spans 15 amino acids. Germline loops: CDR1 ENHRY, CDR2 SYGVKD. The CDR3 sequence is CAISETGQGDNGYTF. The CDR3 bases are TGTGCCATCAGTGAGACCGGACAGGGGGATAATGGCTACACCTTC.

V and J are TRBV6-1 and TRBJ2-7; D may be TRBD1 (6 bases). The CDR3 totals 15 residues. V lost 7 bases, J lost 4 bases, and 20 bases lay in between. Germline V lookup: CDR1 MNHNS, CDR2 SASEGT. The CDR3 spells CASKGRQGRFYEQYF. DNA for the CDR3: TGTGCCAGCAAGGGTAGGCAGGGGAGATTTTACGAGCAGTACTTC.

This clonotype showed up just once. The chain couples TRBV6-1 to TRBJ1-5; TRBD1 is a possible D gene (6 bases). V lost 6 bases, J lost 3 bases, and 9 bases lay in between. Germline CDR1 is MNHNS and CDR2 is SASEGT. CDR3 length equals 13 residues. The chain's CDR3 is CASSRGNNQPQHF. The CDR3 bases are TGTGCCAGCAGCAGGGGCAACAATCAGCCCCAGCATTTT.

This clonotype was recorded a few times. The chain has TRBV11-1 and TRBJ2-7, with D unclear. V gave up 1 base and J gave up 2 bases, with 9 bases separating them. The CDR3 is 14 amino acids. Germline CDR1 reads SGHAT; CDR2 reads FQDESV (reference sequence). The CDR3 loop is CASSLVPPPYEQYF. CDR3 DNA: TGTGCCAGCAGCTTAGTCCCCCCGCCCTACGAGCAGTACTTC.

This clonotype was seen at least ten times. The chain joins TRBV4-1 to TRBJ1-1; D might be TRBD1 (5 bases). The CDR3 extends over 16 amino acids. The V gene's germline CDR1 is MGHRA and CDR2 YSYEKL. Trimming removed 1 base from V and 4 bases from J, with 16 bases in between. This CDR3 is CASSQGPQGRITEAFF. The CDR3 nucleotides read TGCGCCAGCAGCCAAGGTCCCCAGGGTCGTATCACTGAAGCTTTCTTT.

This clonotype occurred many times. The chain has TRBV7-9 and TRBJ2-7; perhaps TRBD2 as D (7 bases). Germline values: CDR1 SEHNR, CDR2 FQNEAQ (reference sequence). Trimming left V 1 base short and J 5 bases short, with 12 bases between. This CDR3 has 14 residues. In DNA form, the CDR3 reads TGTGCCAGCAGCTTAGTGGGGGGGGCCAACGAGCAGTACTTC. Translated, it gives CASSLVGGANEQYF.

This clonotype was seen repeatedly, ten times or more. The chain couples TRBV6-5 to TRBJ1-1; a possible D gene is TRBD1 (5 bases). The CDR3 has 14 residues. V was shortened by 6 bases and J by 3 bases, with 14 bases between the two germline ends. Germline V CDR1 and CDR2: MNHEY, SVGAGI. CDR3 residues: CASSRTTADTEAFF. The CDR3 DNA follows: TGTGCCAGCAGCCGAACGACAGCTGACACTGAAGCTTTCTTT.

This clonotype has more than one count but fewer than ten. This sequence joins TRBV30 and TRBJ1-5; D unresolved. This CDR3 contains 13 residues. Per germline, CDR1 GTSNPN and CDR2 SVGIG (reference sequence). V gave up 2 bases and J gave up 8 bases, with 13 bases separating them. CDR3 sequence reads: CAWSLEVGKPQHF. The CDR3 coding sequence is TGTGCCTGGAGTTTGGAGGTAGGGAAGCCCCAGCATTTT. Full variable domain (remainder filled in from reference TRBV30 and TRBJ1-5): SQTIHQWPATLVQPVGSPLSLECTVEGTSNPNLYWYRQAAGRGLQLLFYSVGIGQISSEVPQNLSASRPQDRQFILSSKKLLLSDSGFYLCAWSLEVGKPQHFGDGTRLSIL.

In its sample, this clonotype was seen many times. The chain uses TRBV6-5 and TRBJ2-2; D may be TRBD1 or TRBD2 (5 bases each). V was shortened by 6 bases and J by 3 bases, with 17 bases between the two germline ends. CDR1 is MNHEY, CDR2 SVGAGI, per germline. The CDR3 covers 16 residues. CDR3 coding DNA: TGTGCCAGCAGCTCCCAATACGGGGCTGACACCGGGGAGCTGTTTTTT. It specifies CASSSQYGADTGELFF.

This clonotype turned up a few times. The chain recombines TRBV6-1 with TRBJ2-5; 10 positions match TRBD1. V was clipped by 3 bases and J by 5 bases; unmatched bases: 6. Germline V lookup: CDR1 MNHNS, CDR2 SASEGT. CDR3 length: 15 amino acids. The chain's CDR3 is CASSDDRGPVETQYF. The CDR3 region has the DNA TGTGCCAGCAGTGACGACAGGGGGCCGGTGGAGACCCAGTACTTC.

There are many counts of this clonotype. The chain has TRBV2 and TRBJ2-7; TRBD1 agrees at 9 bases. Trimming cost V 3 bases and J 3 bases; bases outside gene matches: 3. This CDR3 spans 14 amino acids. Germline V gene data show CDR1 as SNHLY and CDR2 as FYNNEI. The chain's CDR3 is CASSDGTGYYEQYF. In DNA form, the CDR3 reads TGTGCCAGCAGTGATGGGACAGGGTACTACGAGCAGTACTTC.

V gene TRBV20-1 combines with J gene TRBJ2-5; D possibly uses TRBD1 or TRBD2 (5 bases each). Trimming removed 6 bases at V and 1 base at J, with 15 bases between. CDR1 and CDR2 from the germline V gene are DFQATT and SNEGSKA (reference sequence). CDR3 size: 14 residues. The CDR3, as DNA: TGCAGTGCCAACGCTATGGGGGTCCAAGAGACCCAGTACTTC. It yields the protein CSANAMGVQETQYF.

This clonotype has a count of ten or more. The rearrangement links TRBV12-3 or TRBV12-4 to TRBJ1-2, with D perhaps matching TRBD1 (5 bases). The CDR3 has 14 amino acids. V was pared by 5 bases and J by 8 bases, with 18 bases between. CDR3 nucleotide sequence: TGTGCCAGCAGTCTCCGTAGGGGCTTAGGAGGCTACACCTTC. Amino acid sequence: CASSLRRGLGGYTF.